Listed here are 32 T cell receptor beta chains from one sample, sequenced in a study of monozygotic twins with inflammatory bowel disease. Using the 5' RACE reads, TCRdb records one entry per CDR3 protein without DNA. Recorded here are hundreds of thousands of distinct CDR3 sequences; the top ten clones represent less than 6.5%. Sample: blood. The receptors stem from a human donor with ulcerative colitis or Crohn's disease, or a healthy co-twin of an affected twin (not recorded which).

V gene TRBV6-1 combines with J gene TRBJ2-7; TCRdb returns TRBD2, unconfirmable since there is no DNA. This CDR3 comprises 13 residues. The germline V gene encodes CDR1 MNHNS and CDR2 SASEGT. The CDR3 spells CAIPAGLAYEQYF.

V usage is TRBV12-3 or TRBV12-4 and J usage is TRBJ1-1; TCRdb calls TRBD1, which cannot be checked without DNA. The CDR3 is 16 amino acids. The CDR3 sequence is CASSLRIDRGNTEAFF.

This chain links TRBV7-2 with TRBJ2-5; TCRdb selects TRBD1, and the lack of DNA leaves this call unchecked. The germline V gene has CDR1 SGHTA and CDR2 FQGNSA. The CDR3 loop spans 15 amino acids. CDR3 protein: CASSSKQGYQETQYF.

This rearrangement joins TRBV30 to TRBJ2-1; absent DNA, TCRdb's TRBD2 call cannot be checked. This CDR3 has 12 residues. Germline CDR1 GTSNPN, CDR2 SVGIG (reference sequence). The CDR3: CAWRTSRGEQFF.

The J gene is TRBJ2-1, the V gene TRBV11-2; TCRdb's D gene call, TRBD2, goes unchecked for lack of DNA. Germline CDR1 is SGHAT and CDR2 is FQNNGV. This CDR3 has 14 amino acids. The CDR3 sequence: CASSLGAGYNEQFF.

The chain links TRBV20-1 to TRBJ1-1. CDR1 and CDR2 from the germline V gene are DFQATT and SNEGSKA (reference sequence). CDR3 size: 12 residues. The CDR3 protein is CSANGPYTEAFF.

This chain uses TRBV7-8 with TRBJ2-3; the TRBD1 assignment by TCRdb is unverifiable without DNA. The CDR3 is 15 amino acids. Germline-derived CDR1 and CDR2 are SGHVS and FQNEAQ. CDR3 amino acids: CASTTIPGYGDTQYF. Full variable domain (rest looked up from reference TRBV7-8 and TRBJ2-3): GAGVSQSPRYKVAKRGQDVALRCDPISGHVSLFWYQQALGQGPEFLTYFQNEAQLDKSGLPSDRFFAERPEGSVSTLKIQRTQQEDSAVYLCASTTIPGYGDTQYFGPGTRLTVL.

The chain's CDR3 is CASRQPGQPNEKLFF. This rearrangement joins TRBV28 to TRBJ1-4; without DNA, the TCRdb call of TRBD1 cannot be checked. Germline values: CDR1 MDHEN, CDR2 SYDVKM. This CDR3 has 15 amino acids.

The chain has TRBV14 and TRBJ2-3; no DNA is available, so the TRBD2 call from TCRdb remains unchecked. Germline V CDR1 and CDR2: SGHDN, FVKESK. The CDR3 runs to 17 residues. The CDR3 sequence is CASSQTSGTSGTDTQYF.

V gene TRBV7-7 combines with J gene TRBJ2-5; TCRdb calls TRBD1, which cannot be checked without DNA. This CDR3 spans 13 amino acids. CDR1 and CDR2 (germline): SSHAT, FNYEAQ (reference sequence). CDR3 region: CASSLDREETQYF. The whole variable domain, remainder taken from reference TRBV7-7 and TRBJ2-5, is GAGVSQSPRYKVTKRGQDVTLRCDPISSHATLYWYQQALGQGPEFLTYFNYEAQPDKSGLPSDRFSAERPEGSISTLTIQRTEQRDSAMYRCASSLDREETQYFGPGTRLLVL.

The chain recombines TRBV4-1 with TRBJ2-4. This CDR3 is 14 amino acids long. Per the germline V gene, CDR1 is MGHRA and CDR2 is YSYEKL. The CDR3 is CASSQTETKNIQYF.

The V gene is TRBV20-1, the J gene TRBJ2-7; the D gene TCRdb calls, TRBD1, cannot be checked with no DNA. CDR1 is DFQATT and CDR2 is SNEGSKA in the germline V gene (reference sequence). The CDR3 covers 12 residues. The CDR3 protein is CSASPEVRTPLF.

This chain joins TRBV11-2 and TRBJ2-7; TCRdb lists TRBD2, though no DNA is available to test this call. Germline V gene lookup returns CDR1 SGHAT and CDR2 FQNNGV. This CDR3 has 18 residues. CDR3 amino acids: CASSLEAPLAGGRYEQYF.

The chain employs TRBV12-3 or TRBV12-4 and TRBJ2-2; TCRdb's D call, TRBD1, is unchecked because there is no DNA. The CDR3 loop spans 14 amino acids. The CDR3 loop is CASSQLTGAGELFF.

The chain has TRBV30 and TRBJ2-6; TCRdb selects TRBD1, and the lack of DNA leaves this call unchecked. The germline CDR1 and CDR2 sequences are GTSNPN and SVGIG (reference sequence). The CDR3 consists of 15 residues. The CDR3 spells CAWNRGLSEANVLTF.

The V call is TRBV7-9, the J call TRBJ2-5; checking the TCRdb D call of TRBD2 is not possible without DNA. The CDR3 covers 12 residues. Germline lookup yields CDR1 SEHNR and CDR2 FQNEAQ (reference sequence). The CDR3 loop reads CASEGLSETQYF.

The V call is TRBV9, the J call TRBJ2-1; the D gene TCRdb calls, TRBD1, cannot be checked with no DNA. Looked up from germline, CDR1 is SGDLS and CDR2 is YYNGEE. This CDR3 is built from 13 residues. This chain's CDR3 is CASSVAGVNEQFF.

J is TRBJ1-2 and V is TRBV12-3 or TRBV12-4; TCRdb reports TRBD1, a call that lacks DNA to check it against. The CDR3 totals 14 residues. CDR3 loop: CASNPSDRVYGYTF.

The genes are TRBV29-1 and TRBJ2-7. CDR1 is SQVTM and CDR2 is ANQGSEA in the germline V gene. The CDR3 runs 14 residues. Here the CDR3 reads CSVRIQKQTYEQYF.

The chain carries TRBV6-1 and TRBJ2-1; TCRdb gives TRBD1 as the D gene, but with no DNA this cannot be confirmed. The length of the CDR3 is 15 residues. Germline assignment: CDR1 MNHNS and CDR2 SASEGT. This chain's CDR3 is CASREQGALGREQFF.

This sequence joins TRBV9 and TRBJ2-2; absent DNA, TCRdb's TRBD1 call cannot be checked. Germline assignment: CDR1 SGDLS and CDR2 YYNGEE. The CDR3 runs to 15 residues. The CDR3 here is CASSVVPLNTGELFF.

V and J are TRBV4-1 and TRBJ2-2; no DNA is available, so the TRBD2 call from TCRdb remains unchecked. From germline, CDR1 is MGHRA and CDR2 YSYEKL. The CDR3 consists of 14 residues. The CDR3 loop is CASSQNLRVGELFF.

The rearrangement uses TRBV6-5 and TRBJ2-7; TCRdb's assignment of TRBD1 cannot be checked, as there is no DNA. The length of the CDR3 is 15 residues. CDR1 is MNHEY, CDR2 SVGAGI, per germline. CDR3 amino acids: CASSSTGTGVYEQYF.

V is TRBV6-2 or TRBV6-3 and J is TRBJ2-7; TCRdb gives TRBD2 as the D gene, but with no DNA this cannot be confirmed. The CDR3 runs 19 residues. Germline V gene sequence: CDR1 MNHEY, CDR2 SVGEGT. The CDR3 reads CASSYSGLGSSSKIYEQYF.

In terms of frequency, this clonotype is medium-sized (0.01 to 0.1%). The chain uses TRBV5-1 and TRBJ2-5; TCRdb's D call, TRBD1, is unchecked because there is no DNA. The V gene's germline CDR1 is SGHRS and CDR2 YFSETQ. The CDR3 is 14 residues long. The CDR3 protein is CASNGGGSKETQYF.

The CDR3 sequence is CATSGVDRVSETQYF. This chain links TRBV24-1 with TRBJ2-5; TCRdb lists TRBD1, though no DNA is available to test this call. Germline V CDR1 and CDR2: KGHDR, SFDVKD. The CDR3 runs to 15 residues.

The V call is TRBV7-9, the J call TRBJ2-1; TCRdb reports TRBD2, a call that lacks DNA to check it against. CDR1 and CDR2 from the germline V gene are SEHNR and FQNEAQ (reference sequence). This CDR3 spans 12 amino acids. CDR3 sequence: CAVRAGENEQFF.

V is TRBV20-1 and J is TRBJ2-7; the D gene TCRdb calls, TRBD1, cannot be checked with no DNA. The CDR3 covers 14 residues. Germline-derived CDR1 and CDR2 are DFQATT and SNEGSKA (reference sequence). CDR3 amino acids: CSAIAASGTYEQYF.

J is TRBJ2-7 and V is TRBV27; TCRdb's D call of TRBD1 is untestable without DNA. The length of the CDR3 is 15 residues. Germline CDR1 is MNHEY and CDR2 is SMNVEV (reference sequence). The CDR3 here is CASRRTRDTSYEQYF.

The chain has TRBV7-2 and TRBJ1-4. The CDR3 has 14 residues. The germline CDR1 and CDR2 sequences are SGHTA and FQGNSA. CDR3 amino acids: CASTQQATNEKLFF.

V usage is TRBV28 and J usage is TRBJ2-6. The CDR3 loop spans 17 amino acids. CDR1 and CDR2 from the germline V gene are MDHEN and SYDVKM. CDR3 region: CASSFYSGSSGANVLTF.

The chain has TRBV20-1 and TRBJ2-7; absent DNA, TCRdb's TRBD1 call cannot be checked. There are 12 residues in the CDR3. Germline CDR1 is DFQATT and CDR2 is SNEGSKA (reference sequence). The CDR3 sequence is CSVQRGGYEHYF.